A single sample gave rise to the 25 T cell receptor beta chains below, sequenced in a study of OX40 agonist ivuxolimab in advanced cancers. Measured with immunoSEQ multiplex PCR; TCRdb has only the in-frame clones, and not every one. The sample includes about 35,000 clones, 60% to 85% seen only once; the top ten take around 25%. Sample: CD4+ or CD8+ T cells sorted from blood, taken in a trial of the OX40 agonist ivuxolimab. These receptors all stem from an adult with an advanced solid tumor such as melanoma, head and neck, liver or kidney cancer.

The chain joins TRBV2 to TRBJ1-1, with a possible D match to TRBD1 (6 bases). Germline V gene data show CDR1 as SNHLY and CDR2 as FYNNEI. V was shortened by 4 bases and J by 1 base, with 13 bases between the two germline ends. The CDR3 loop spans 15 amino acids. The CDR3 DNA follows: TGTGCCAGCAGTGTTCCAGGGGAAGCGAACACTGAAGCTTTCTTT. Its protein product is CASSVPGEANTEAFF.

This clone was seen more than once but under ten times. This rearrangement joins TRBV6-5 to TRBJ2-7, with D hard to call. V was shortened by 6 bases and J by 0 bases, with 9 bases between the two germline ends. CDR1 is MNHEY, CDR2 SVGAGI, per germline. The CDR3 contains 13 residues. Written as DNA, the CDR3 is TGTGCCAGCAGACCACCCTTCTCCTACGAGCAGTACTTC. Protein sequence: CASRPPFSYEQYF.

This clone was detected many times. The rearrangement links TRBV29-1 to TRBJ2-5; D perhaps matches TRBD1 (6 bases). Trimming stripped 6 bases from V and 1 base from J, with 12 bases between. This CDR3 comprises 13 residues. Per germline, CDR1 SQVTM and CDR2 ANQGSEA. The DNA of the CDR3 is TGCAGCGTCCTCTTGGACAGCCAAGAGACCCAGTACTTC. Its translation: CSVLLDSQETQYF.

The chain has TRBV6-1 and TRBJ2-7; 11 bases are a match to TRBD1. The V and J ends lost 6 bases and 4 bases, in that order; junction bases with no gene match: 5. The CDR3 runs to 14 residues. Per the germline V gene, CDR1 is MNHNS and CDR2 is SASEGT. In DNA form, the CDR3 reads TGTGCCAGCAGCGGACAGGGGGCGGGGTACGAGCAGTACGTC. It is translated as CASSGQGAGYEQYV.

The V call is TRBV5-1, the J call TRBJ1-1; 7 bases map to TRBD1. The germline V gene encodes CDR1 SGHRS and CDR2 YFSETQ. The CDR3 spans 15 residues. V trimming: 4 bases; J trimming: 4 bases; junction bases outside the gene matches: 10. CDR3 region: CASSVEPQGITEAFF. The CDR3 coding sequence is TGCGCCAGCAGCGTCGAACCACAGGGGATCACTGAAGCTTTCTTT.

The chain has TRBV6-1 and TRBJ2-6; the D gene is possibly TRBD2 (5 bases). CDR1 MNHNS and CDR2 SASEGT come from the germline V gene. There are 15 residues in the CDR3. V was pared by 3 bases and J by 5 bases, with 11 bases between. The CDR3 DNA sequence: TGTGCCAGCAGTGACGCCCGGGGAAGGGCCAACGTCCTGACTTTC. Translating gives CASSDARGRANVLTF.

The chain carries TRBV7-2 and TRBJ2-7, with unresolved D. V was clipped by 1 base and J by 6 bases, with 16 bases between them. The CDR3 covers 15 residues. The germline gives CDR1 SGHTA, CDR2 FQGNSA. The CDR3 region has the DNA TGTGCCAGCAGCTTAGGAAGTACCTCCTACTCCGAGCAGTACTTC. Its translation is CASSLGSTSYSEQYF.

The V call is TRBV25-1, the J call TRBJ1-2, with 9 bases matching TRBD1. The CDR3 has 15 amino acids. Germline CDR1 is MGHDK and CDR2 is SYGVNS. The J segment lost 2 bases and the V segment lost 4 bases, leaving 5 bases of the junction unmatched. The CDR3 protein is CASSATGTGNYGYTF. In DNA, the CDR3 is TGTGCCAGCAGTGCAACCGGGACAGGGAACTATGGCTACACCTTC.

The V call is TRBV7-9, the J call TRBJ1-2, with D unclear. This CDR3 is 13 amino acids long. Germline lookup yields CDR1 SEHNR and CDR2 FQNEAQ (reference sequence). The V end lost 5 bases, the J end lost 6 bases, and 13 bases lay between the germline ends. As DNA, the CDR3 is TGTGCCAGCAGCCCTTATTTAAACGATGGCTACACCTTC. Amino acid sequence: CASSPYLNDGYTF.

The rearrangement joins TRBV5-3 to TRBJ1-1; D ambiguous. TRBV5-3 is recorded as an ORF, its role being uncertain. Trimming stripped 0 bases from V and 11 bases from J, with 17 bases between. CDR3 length equals 14 residues. The CDR3 DNA follows: TGTGCCAGAAGCTTGGAAGGGAAGGGCGTTTTGGCTTTCTTT. This encodes CARSLEGKGVLAFF.

This clone was observed a single time. The chain joins TRBV6-4 to TRBJ2-2, with D perhaps TRBD2 (5 bases). In germline, CDR1 is MRHNA, CDR2 SNTAGT. This CDR3 spans 13 amino acids. V lost 6 bases and J 6 bases, leaving 11 bases between the germline ends. This CDR3 reads CASSKDGAGELFF. CDR3 nucleotides: TGTGCCAGCAGCAAGGACGGGGCCGGGGAGCTGTTTTTT.

This clone was counted once. The CDR3 DNA is TGTGCCAGCAGCGTTGGGGGAGCTCGCACAGATACGCAGTATTTT. Translating it yields CASSVGGARTDTQYF. J is TRBJ2-3 and V is TRBV9; either TRBD1 or TRBD2 may fit D (5 bases each). Germline CDR1 reads SGDLS; CDR2 reads YYNGEE. With 2 bases removed from V and 1 base from J, the gap between germline ends came to 11 bases. CDR3 length: 15 amino acids.

This clone was counted between two and nine times. V usage is TRBV7-6 and J usage is TRBJ2-1; 10 bases align to TRBD2. J gave up 4 bases and V 1 base, and 10 bases lay outside the gene matches. The CDR3 loop spans 18 amino acids. Per the germline V gene, CDR1 is SGHVS and CDR2 is FNYEAQ. CDR3 region: CASSLVGSGGPPYNEQFF. CDR3 in DNA: TGTGCCAGCAGCTTAGTAGGTAGCGGGGGGCCCCCTTACAATGAGCAGTTCTTC.

This clone was seen ten or more times. This rearrangement joins TRBV6-1 to TRBJ2-1, with 10 bases that match TRBD2. CDR3 length equals 16 residues. V lost 1 base, J lost 9 bases, and 9 bases stayed unmatched. Germline CDR1 and CDR2: MNHNS and SASEGT. The CDR3 sequence is CASSEGGAGGIGEQFF. DNA for the CDR3: TGTGCCAGCAGTGAAGGGGGAGCGGGGGGGATCGGTGAGCAGTTCTTC.

The gene calls are TRBV28 and TRBJ2-1; TRBD1 aligns across 10 bases. V was clipped by 4 bases and J by 4 bases; unmatched bases: 10. This CDR3 region has 17 residues. Germline V gene lookup returns CDR1 MDHEN and CDR2 SYDVKM. The CDR3 coding sequence is TGTGCCAGCAGTTCCCTACCGGGACAGGGGAATTACAATGAGCAGTTCTTC. Amino acid sequence: CASSSLPGQGNYNEQFF.

In its sample, this clone was seen a few times. V and J are TRBV13 and TRBJ1-1; possible D gene TRBD1, 5 bases. The CDR3 totals 15 residues. Germline CDR1 reads PRHDT; CDR2 reads FYEKMQ (reference sequence). V lost 3 bases and J 4 bases, leaving 15 bases between the germline ends. This CDR3 is CASSFRGSGGTEAFF. The CDR3 DNA follows: TGTGCCAGCAGCTTTCGGGGCTCTGGGGGCACTGAAGCTTTCTTT.

This chain uses TRBV7-9 with TRBJ1-2; D gene unclear. Germline V lookup: CDR1 SEHNR, CDR2 FQNEAQ (reference sequence). This CDR3 is 12 amino acids long. Trimming removed 2 bases from V and 3 bases from J, with 4 bases in between. CDR3 sequence (DNA): TGTGCCAGCAGCTTAAGCGACTATGGCTACACCTTC. It encodes CASSLSDYGYTF.

The chain employs TRBV2 and TRBJ1-2, with unresolved D. V was pared by 3 bases and J by 0 bases, with 8 bases between. There are 14 residues in the CDR3. Germline CDR1 SNHLY, CDR2 FYNNEI. The CDR3 sequence is CASSEIGSNYGYTF. In DNA form, the CDR3 reads TGTGCCAGCAGTGAGATCGGCTCTAACTATGGCTACACCTTC.

This chain connects TRBV7-9 to TRBJ2-3; weak D call: TRBD2 (5 bases). CDR1 and CDR2 (germline): SEHNR, FQNEAQ (reference sequence). With 2 bases removed from V and 6 bases from J, the gap between germline ends came to 9 bases. The CDR3 covers 13 residues. As DNA, the CDR3 is TGTGCCAGCAGCTTAAGCGGAAGCGATACGCAGTATTTT. Its translation is CASSLSGSDTQYF.

A note on this clone: The same CDR3 arises from other DNA sequences in this sample as well. The chain carries TRBV9 and TRBJ1-1; D gene unclear. Germline V CDR1 and CDR2: SGDLS, YYNGEE. CDR3 length: 13 amino acids. Trimming took off 0 bases at V and 0 bases at J, with 3 bases between the two ends. CDR3 protein: CASSVAVNTEAFF. The CDR3 DNA is TGTGCCAGCAGCGTAGCGGTGAACACTGAAGCTTTCTTT. Supplemented by reference TRBV9 and TRBJ1-1, the full variable domain reads DSGVTQTPKHLITATGQRVTLRCSPRSGDLSVYWYQQSLDQGLQFLIQYYNGEERAKGNILERFSAQQFPDLHSELNLSSLELGDSALYFCASSVAVNTEAFFGQGTRLTVV.

This clone is large in the sample. The genes are TRBV7-6 and TRBJ2-3; D gene unclear. This CDR3 region has 13 residues. Trimming removed 2 bases from V and 5 bases from J, with 8 bases in between. Germline V CDR1 and CDR2: SGHVS, FNYEAQ. The CDR3 is CASSLLMQDTQYF. The CDR3 coding sequence is TGTGCCAGCAGCTTATTAATGCAAGATACGCAGTATTTT.

The rearrangement links TRBV2 to TRBJ1-1, with TRBD1 matching over 8 bases. The length of the CDR3 is 13 residues. The germline gives CDR1 SNHLY, CDR2 FYNNEI. The CDR3 coding sequence is TGTGCTTCCTCAGGGGGCAGCAACACTGAAGCTTTCTTT. Translated, it gives CASSGGSNTEAFF.

For this clone: Sequence at one end of the junction differs from germline and may be a read error. J is TRBJ2-5 and V is TRBV5-1; 8 nucleotides align to TRBD2. CDR3 length equals 16 residues. Germline assignment: CDR1 SGHRS and CDR2 YFSETQ. This CDR3 is CVSSGGKDWGRETQYF. CDR3 coding DNA: TGCGTCAGCAGCGGGGGCAAAGACTGGGGGCGAGAGACCCAGTACTTC.

V gene TRBV2 combines with J gene TRBJ2-3; tentatively, D is TRBD2 (6 bases). Between the trimmed V and J ends, which lost 6 bases and 1 base, there was a span of 14 bases. This CDR3 contains 15 residues. CDR1 SNHLY and CDR2 FYNNEI come from the germline V gene. The CDR3: CASSAGRPGTDTQYF. CDR3 nucleotide sequence: TGTGCCAGCAGCGCGGGACGGCCCGGCACAGATACGCAGTATTTT.

The genes are TRBV12-5 and TRBJ2-2, with a possible D match to TRBD1 (5 bases). V lost 5 bases to trimming and J lost 4 bases, with 8 bases between them. This CDR3 spans 13 amino acids. Germline V gives CDR1 LGHNT, CDR2 FRNRAP. In DNA, the CDR3 is TGTGCTAGTGGTCAGGGTACCACCGGGGAGCTGTTTTTT. This encodes CASGQGTTGELFF.